These 26 T cell receptor beta chains were all obtained from the same sample, sequenced in a study of shared clonotypes between healthy human individuals. Measured with immunoSEQ multiplex PCR; TCRdb has only the in-frame clones, and not every one. Here the sample spans about 2 million clones, approximately 94% being singletons. In the naive CD8 group, cells lacked CD45RO and were positively selected for CCR7, so terminally differentiated effector memory CD45RA+ cells were left out. The sample comprised naive CD8+ T cells sorted from blood. The source is a man between 18 and 35 years old in good health.

Remarks on this clone: Germline is not matched at one junction end, which may reflect a read error. The identical CDR3 is also encoded by other nucleotide sequences in the sample. The chain joins TRBV19 to TRBJ1-1; the D gene is possibly TRBD1 (5 bases). The V gene's germline CDR1 is LNHDA and CDR2 SQIVND (reference sequence). This CDR3 has 15 amino acids. The CDR3 bases are TGTGCCAGTAGTATAGCTCTACAGGCGAACACTGAAGCTTTTTTT. Translating it yields CASSIALQANTEAFF.

This CDR3 reads CASSLWEEETQYF. The CDR3 region has the DNA TGTGCCAGCAGCTTATGGGAGGAAGAGACCCAGTACTTC. This chain joins TRBV7-2 and TRBJ2-5, with D possibly being TRBD2 (6 bases). The germline V and J ends were trimmed by 2 bases and 3 bases, with 7 bases remaining between them. This CDR3 is built from 13 residues. Germline V gene lookup returns CDR1 SGHTA and CDR2 FQGNSA. The full variable domain, its missing parts supplied by reference TRBV7-2 and TRBJ2-5, is GAGVSQSPSNKVTEKGKDVELRCDPISGHTALYWYRQSLGQGLEFLIYFQGNSAPDKSGLPSDRFSAERTGGSVSTLTIQRTQQEDSAVYLCASSLWEEETQYFGPGTRLLVL.

This clone was found once. The chain carries TRBV7-2 and TRBJ2-2, with 9 bases identical to TRBD1. Unmatched junction bases numbered 10, after V lost 5 bases and J lost 6 bases. Germline CDR1 and CDR2: SGHTA and FQGNSA. The CDR3 spans 16 residues. The CDR3 loop reads CASSPKDRQGAGELFF. In DNA, the CDR3 is TGTGCCAGCAGCCCAAAGGACCGACAGGGGGCCGGGGAGCTGTTTTTT.

The chain recombines TRBV28 with TRBJ1-1; maybe TRBD1 (5 bases). Trimming removed 6 bases at V and 4 bases at J, with 12 bases between. The CDR3 loop spans 13 amino acids. CDR1 and CDR2 from the germline V gene are MDHEN and SYDVKM. CDR3 DNA: TGTGCCAGCAGAATGCGGGGGGTCACTGAAGCTTTCTTT. Translated: CASRMRGVTEAFF.

The chain employs TRBV6-5 and TRBJ2-1, with D perhaps matching TRBD2 (6 bases). V lost 6 bases to trimming and J lost 5 bases, with 17 bases between them. The CDR3 has 15 residues. In germline, CDR1 is MNHEY, CDR2 SVGAGI. This chain's CDR3 is CASRGVAERDNEQFF. The CDR3 DNA sequence: TGTGCCAGCAGGGGGGTCGCGGAGCGGGACAATGAGCAGTTCTTC.

CDR3 region: CASSWGTGAGAEQYF. The CDR3 DNA follows: TGCGCCAGCAGCTGGGGGACAGGGGCAGGGGCCGAGCAGTACTTC. The chain links TRBV5-1 to TRBJ2-7, with 10 positions matching TRBD1. There are 15 residues in the CDR3. Germline-derived CDR1 and CDR2 are SGHRS and YFSETQ. The trim removed 3 bases at V and 6 bases at J, leaving 9 bases unmatched. Using reference TRBV5-1 and TRBJ2-7 for the parts outside the CDR3, the full variable domain is KAGVTQTPRYLIKTRGQQVTLSCSPISGHRSVSWYQQTPGQGLQFLFEYFSETQRNKGNFPGRFSGRQFSNSRSEMNVSTLELGDSALYLCASSWGTGAGAEQYFGPGTRLTVT.

The rearrangement joins TRBV2 to TRBJ2-6; D ambiguous. Germline V gene data show CDR1 as SNHLY and CDR2 as FYNNEI. There are 14 residues in the CDR3. V was pared by 3 bases and J by 3 bases, with 6 bases between. The CDR3 here is CASSDFRGANVLTF. CDR3 DNA: TGTGCCAGCAGTGATTTTCGTGGGGCCAACGTCCTGACTTTC.

The rearrangement links TRBV27 to TRBJ2-1; 11 bases align to TRBD1. The germline V gene encodes CDR1 MNHEY and CDR2 SMNVEV (reference sequence). This CDR3 contains 14 residues. J gave up 2 bases and V 7 bases, and 1 base lay outside the gene matches. DNA for the CDR3: TGTGCCAGCACGGGACAGGGGGCCTACAATGAGCAGTTCTTC. This translates into CASTGQGAYNEQFF.

The rearrangement joins TRBV28 to TRBJ2-1; TRBD1 matches at 9 bases. In germline, CDR1 is MDHEN, CDR2 SYDVKM. CDR3 length: 14 residues. Trimming at V came to 7 bases and at J to 5 bases, leaving 6 bases not matched to a gene. CDR3 bases: TGTGCCAGCAATCAGGGACAGGGAGACAATGAGCAGTTCTTC. Translating gives CASNQGQGDNEQFF.

V is TRBV9 and J is TRBJ2-1; unclear D gene. The CDR3 spans 15 residues. Trimming left V 3 bases short and J 4 bases short, with 14 bases between. Germline V gene sequence: CDR1 SGDLS, CDR2 YYNGEE. Here the CDR3 DNA reads TGTGCCAGCAGCGCCCGCCTCAGCATTTACAATGAGCAGTTCTTC. This encodes CASSARLSIYNEQFF.

This clone has a single count. This chain links TRBV10-2 with TRBJ2-3; TRBD1 or TRBD2 may be the D gene (5 bases each). V lost 2 bases and J 5 bases, leaving 20 bases between the germline ends. Germline loops: CDR1 WSHSY, CDR2 SAAADI. The CDR3 extends over 17 amino acids. CDR3 DNA: TGCGCCAGCAGTGAGCCCCTCCGGGACCCGAGGGAAGATACGCAGTATTTT. It yields the protein CASSEPLRDPREDTQYF.

This chain links TRBV5-1 with TRBJ2-1; no firm D call. V dropped 0 bases and J dropped 0 bases, with 13 bases sitting between them. Germline values: CDR1 SGHRS, CDR2 YFSETQ. The CDR3 has 17 amino acids. This CDR3 reads CASSLARVFSSYNEQFF. In nucleotides, the CDR3 is TGCGCCAGCAGCTTGGCCCGGGTTTTCAGCTCCTACAATGAGCAGTTCTTC.

The chain joins TRBV19 to TRBJ2-2; D not resolved. Trimming took 7 bases from V and 7 from J, leaving 7 bases between them. This CDR3 comprises 11 residues. The V gene's germline CDR1 is LNHDA and CDR2 SQIVND (reference sequence). The DNA for the CDR3 is TGTGCCAGTACGAACCGCGGGGAGCTGTTTTTT. Protein product: CASTNRGELFF.

The chain uses TRBV5-1 and TRBJ2-3; D not certain. Trimming removed 4 bases at V and 3 bases at J, with 12 bases between. Germline CDR1 SGHRS, CDR2 YFSETQ. This CDR3 comprises 14 residues. The CDR3 bases are TGCGCCAGCAGCACTGAACAAGGGACAGATACGCAGTATTTT. Translating gives CASSTEQGTDTQYF. The full variable domain, in which reference TRBV5-1 and TRBJ2-3 provide the parts outside the CDR3, is KAGVTQTPRYLIKTRGQQVTLSCSPISGHRSVSWYQQTPGQGLQFLFEYFSETQRNKGNFPGRFSGRQFSNSRSEMNVSTLELGDSALYLCASSTEQGTDTQYFGPGTRLTVL.

The chain is built from TRBV5-4 and TRBJ2-5; D is undetermined. The J call could be wrong; TRBJ2-7 is a better fit for the DNA end. Germline V CDR1 and CDR2: SGHNT, YYREEE (reference sequence). CDR3 length equals 13 residues. The DNA for the CDR3 is TGTGCCAGCAGCCTGACGTTTGAGGACGAGCAGTACTTC. It translates to CASSLTFEDEQYF.

This clone occurred once. J is TRBJ2-4 and V is TRBV5-1; D is possibly TRBD2 (6 bases). Germline CDR1 and CDR2: SGHRS and YFSETQ. CDR3 length: 14 amino acids. Deletions cut 0 bases from V and 7 bases from J, with 11 bases between. The DNA of the CDR3 is TGCGCCAGCAGCTTGGGGTCAGGGAGGAACATTCAGTACTTC. Amino acids: CASSLGSGRNIQYF.

This chain joins TRBV2 and TRBJ2-5, with 10 nucleotides matching TRBD2. The CDR3 has 16 amino acids. Looked up from germline, CDR1 is SNHLY and CDR2 is FYNNEI. J gave up 1 base and V 6 bases, and 8 bases lay outside the gene matches. The CDR3 spells CASSDLLAGPQETQYF. Here the CDR3 DNA reads TGTGCCAGCAGCGATTTACTAGCGGGGCCCCAAGAGACCCAGTACTTC.

The table lists this clone with a count of one. This rearrangement joins TRBV6-1 to TRBJ2-7, with 7 bases lining up with TRBD1. The length of the CDR3 is 16 residues. In germline, CDR1 is MNHNS, CDR2 SASEGT. J lost 3 bases, V lost 2 bases, and 10 bases had no gene match. CDR3 amino acids: CASSEYIGTASYEQYF. The CDR3 nucleotides are TGTGCCAGCAGTGAATACATCGGGACAGCGAGCTACGAGCAGTACTTC.

This chain uses TRBV4-1 with TRBJ2-5; D remains unclear. This CDR3 spans 13 amino acids. V was pared by 6 bases and J by 2 bases, with 10 bases between. In germline, CDR1 is MGHRA, CDR2 YSYEKL. CDR3 coding DNA: TGCGCCAGCAGTACCCCGGGTCAAGAGACCCAGTACTTC. As protein: CASSTPGQETQYF.

The chain is built from TRBV7-2 and TRBJ2-5, with 11 bases fitting TRBD2. Germline CDR1 is SGHTA and CDR2 is FQGNSA. CDR3 size: 15 residues. J was trimmed by 4 bases and V by 5 bases; bases with no gene match: 6. This chain's CDR3 is CASSPWTSGLETQYF. The CDR3 coding sequence is TGTGCCAGCAGCCCATGGACTAGCGGGCTAGAGACCCAGTACTTC.

The chain is built from TRBV6-6 and TRBJ2-7, with D unresolved. Germline CDR1 MNHNY, CDR2 SVGAGI (reference sequence). V was trimmed by 5 bases and J by 4 bases, leaving 9 bases between them. The CDR3 is 12 residues long. DNA of the CDR3: TGTGCCAGCAGTCCGTCCGGGTACGAGCAGTACTTC. This sequence encodes CASSPSGYEQYF.

V usage is TRBV7-9 and J usage is TRBJ1-5; 7 bases agree with TRBD1. CDR3 length equals 14 residues. Trimming removed 3 bases from V and 4 bases from J; junction bases left unmatched: 3. CDR1 and CDR2 from the germline V gene are SEHNR and FQNEAQ (reference sequence). The CDR3 loop is CASSLGQNNQPQHF. CDR3 bases: TGTGCCAGCAGCTTGGGACAGAATAATCAGCCCCAGCATTTT.

The rearrangement links TRBV28 to TRBJ1-5; D not certain. The CDR3 length is 16 residues. V was shortened by 5 bases and J by 0 bases, with 14 bases between the two germline ends. Germline V lookup: CDR1 MDHEN, CDR2 SYDVKM. DNA for the CDR3: TGTGCCAGCAGTCTCTGGAGGGAATATAGCAATCAGCCCCAGCATTTT. Protein product: CASSLWREYSNQPQHF. Variable domain in full (rest from reference TRBV28 and TRBJ1-5): DVKVTQSSRYLVKRTGEKVFLECVQDMDHENMFWYRQDPGLGLRLIYFSYDVKMKEKGDIPEGYSVSREKKERFSLILESASTNQTSMYLCASSLWREYSNQPQHFGDGTRLSIL.

The chain uses TRBV27 and TRBJ2-7; D is undetermined. This CDR3 spans 14 amino acids. The germline V gene encodes CDR1 MNHEY and CDR2 SMNVEV (reference sequence). Deletions cut 2 bases from V and 7 bases from J, with 15 bases between. The CDR3, as DNA: TGTGCCAGCAGTTTAGGGCTTTTCGCTGGGGAGCAGTACTTC. Its protein is CASSLGLFAGEQYF.

The chain joins TRBV4-1 to TRBJ1-2; D remains ambiguous. V lost 3 bases and J 2 bases, leaving 16 bases between the germline ends. The germline V gene has CDR1 MGHRA and CDR2 YSYEKL. This CDR3 comprises 16 residues. In nucleotides, the CDR3 is TGCGCCAGCAGCCATGTTTTGGCAGTGACAAACTATGGCTACACCTTC. This codes for CASSHVLAVTNYGYTF.

With regard to this clone: The same CDR3 is also encoded by other DNA sequences in this sample. The chain carries TRBV18 and TRBJ1-5, with a possible D match to TRBD1 (6 bases). This CDR3 is 14 amino acids long. V was pared by 3 bases and J by 3 bases, with 9 bases between. CDR1 is KGHSH and CDR2 is LQKENI in the germline V gene. The CDR3 DNA is TGTGCCAGCTCACCCCCAGGGGTCAATCAGCCCCAGCATTTT. Translating it yields CASSPPGVNQPQHF.